The rows below give T cell receptor beta chains drawn from one sample of a study of PD-1 blockade in classical Hodgkin lymphoma. Sequencing was performed with immunoSEQ multiplex PCR; in TCRdb, only in-frame clones are kept and a portion is missing. In the table there are tens of thousands of clones, over 90% of which are singletons. The sequencing sample was made of peripheral blood mononuclear cells (PBMCs). The source is a human donor with classical Hodgkin lymphoma. The CDR3 runs from the conserved cysteine through the conserved F or W. A D gene is named only where the DNA matches it firmly. Size tells how often a clone was seen (once, few, many) or the class of an expanded clone, and some rows leave it out.

TRBJ1-1,NA,16,TRBV6-6,NA,TGTGCCAGCAGTTACTCGAGTGGGTTGGGGTGGACTGAAGCTTTCTTT,CASSYSSGLGWTEAFF
TRBJ2-5,TRBD2,18,TRBV5-4,NA,TGTGCCAGCAGCTTGGATGGACTAGCGGGGGGTTCTGAAGAGACCCAGTACTTC,CASSLDGLAGGSEETQYF
TRBJ1-5,TRBD1,14,TRBV11-2,NA,TGTGCCAGCAGCTTAGGACAGGGGACACAGCCCCAGCATTTT,CASSLGQGTQPQHF
TRBJ2-1,TRBD1,16,TRBV19,NA,TGTGCCAGTGGACAGGGGGCGCAGCCTCCCTACAATGAGCAGTTCTTC,CASGQGAQPPYNEQFF
TRBJ2-7,NA,13,TRBV19,NA,TGTGCCAGTAGCAGGGGCCAGCCCTACGAGCAGTACTTC,CASSRGQPYEQYF
TRBJ1-2,TRBD1,14,TRBV6-5,NA,TGTGCCAGCAGTAGGGGACAGGGTGACTATGGCTACACCTTC,CASSRGQGDYGYTF
TRBJ1-1,TRBD1,15,TRBV9,NA,TGTGCCAGCAGCGTAGGACAGGGGCAGCACACTGAAGCTTTCTTT,CASSVGQGQHTEAFF
TRBJ1-3,NA,15,TRBV11-2,NA,TGTGCCAGCAGCTTACATCAGAACTCTGGAAACACCATATATTTT,CASSLHQNSGNTIYF
TRBJ1-2,NA,18,TRBV9,NA,TGTGCCAGCAGCTCCCAACCGTGGGGGGAAGGGAACAATGTTGGCTACACCTTC,CASSSQPWGEGNNVGYTF
TRBJ2-2,NA,16,TRBV6-1,NA,TGTGCCAGCAGTGAAGGAGAAGACCCCGTGACCGGGGAGCTGTTTTTT,CASSEGEDPVTGELFF
TRBJ2-7,TRBD2,15,TRBV18,NA,TGTGCCAGCTCACCGACTAGCGGGAGTCTCTACGAGCAGTACTTC,CASSPTSGSLYEQYF
TRBJ2-7,TRBD2,14,TRBV10-3,NA,TGTGCCATCAGTGATGAGCGGGAGATCCGGAAGCAGTACTTC,CAISDEREIRKQYF
TRBJ1-6,NA,13,TRBV6-5,NA,TGTGCCAGCCGAGCGTCGGCTTATTCACCCCTCCACTTT,CASRASAYSPLHF
TRBJ2-2,TRBD2,19,TRBV27,NA,TGTGCCAGCAGTGGGAGATCTCTTGGCGGGGGAGGGGACACCGGGGAGCTGTTTTTT,CASSGRSLGGGGDTGELFF
TRBJ1-5,NA,14,TRBV19,NA,TGTGCCAGTACTCGCGGTGATAGCAATCAGCCCCAGCATTTT,CASTRGDSNQPQHF
TRBJ2-2,NA,14,TRBV6-5,NA,TGTGCCAGCAGAACGAGTCGTGGCACCGGGGAGCTGTTTTTT,CASRTSRGTGELFF
TRBJ1-2,TRBD1,14,TRBV5-1,NA,TGCGCCAGCAGCTCACAGGGGGCAAACTATGGCTACACCTTC,CASSSQGANYGYTF
TRBJ1-5,NA,14,TRBV23-1,NA,TGCGCCAGCAGTCAAGCAACAACGAATCAGCCCCAGCATTTT,CASSQATTNQPQHF
TRBJ2-7,NA,17,TRBV13,NA,TGTGCCAGCAGCTTATTGGTCCAGACAGCCTCCTCCTACGAGCAGTACTTC,CASSLLVQTASSYEQYF
TRBJ2-7,TRBD2,12,TRBV18,NA,TGTGCCAGCTCGCCGGGGGGATACGAGCAGTACTTC,CASSPGGYEQYF
TRBJ2-7,TRBD2,15,TRBV6-1,few,TGTGCCAGCAGTGAAGCGGCTAGCGGGGGCTACGAGCAGTACTTC,CASSEAASGGYEQYF
TRBJ1-1,NA,13,TRBV7-3,once,TGTGCCAGCAGCTTACTGACGAACACTGAAGCTTTCTTT,CASSLLTNTEAFF
TRBJ1-2,NA,15,TRBV19,NA,TGTGCCAGTAGTGCCCGCCGCGGGACGGGGGTGGGCTACACCTTC,CASSARRGTGVGYTF
TRBJ1-1,NA,13,TRBV5-1,once,TGCGCCAGCAGACTAGGGCGCCTCACTGAAGCTTTCTTT,CASRLGRLTEAFF
TRBJ1-1,NA,12,TRBV28,NA,TGTGCCAGCAGTTCGCCGACCCCTGAAGCTTTCTTT,CASSSPTPEAFF
TRBJ1-6,NA,16,TRBV4-2,NA,TGTGCCAGCAGCCAGAAGAGTGGGGAGGTCAATTCACCCCTCCACTTT,CASSQKSGEVNSPLHF
TRBJ2-2,TRBD2,19,TRBV19,NA,TGTGCCAGTAGCACCATTACCATTGGCGGGGGAACGAACACCGGGGAGCTGTTTTTT,CASSTITIGGGTNTGELFF
TRBJ2-4,NA,15,TRBV4-3,once,TGCGCCAGCAGCCAAGAATGGTTCGTCGACACCAGGCAGTACTTC,CASSQEWFVDTRQYF
TRBJ2-7,NA,15,TRBV7-9,once,TGTGCCAGCAGCCATTCGGAGGGATTCACCTACGAGCAGTACTTC,CASSHSEGFTYEQYF
TRBJ2-5,NA,19,TRBV18,NA,TGTGCCAGCTCACCTCTCCTCTCCTCCCACAGTGGGGCCCAGCTGACCCAGTACTTC,CASSPLLSSHSGAQLTQYF
TRBJ2-1,NA,14,TRBV11-3,NA,TGTGCCAGCAGCTTACGCGGGTTCGAGGGTGAGCAGTTCTTC,CASSLRGFEGEQFF
TRBJ2-7,NA,17,TRBV21-1,once,TGTGCCAGCAGCAAAGTCAGAGAGGACAGTGTCTTGGGGGAGCAGTACTTC,CASSKVREDSVLGEQYF
TRBJ2-3,NA,17,TRBV7-6,NA,TGTGCCAGCAGCTTAGATCGCACCCGATCGGACACAGATACGCAGTATTTT,CASSLDRTRSDTDTQYF
TRBJ2-7,NA,14,TRBV6-5,NA,TGTGCCAGCAGTTTCGGGACGGATACCTACGAGCAGTACTTC,CASSFGTDTYEQYF
TRBJ2-1,NA,16,TRBV10-3,NA,TGTGCCATCAGTGAATGGCGGGAAAGCTCCTACAATGAGCAGTTCTTC,CAISEWRESSYNEQFF
TRBJ1-4,NA,18,TRBV28,NA,TGTGCCAGCAGTTCTATCCTCAGGGGCTGGGCCCAGAACGAAAAACTGTTTTTT,CASSSILRGWAQNEKLFF
TRBJ2-5,NA,14,TRBV5-1,NA,TGCGCCAGCAGCTTCGGCCGGACCCAAGAGACCCAGTACTTC,CASSFGRTQETQYF
TRBJ1-3,TRBD1,12,TRBV30,NA,TGTGCCTGGAGTCCCGGGACAGGGGCATTATATTTT,CAWSPGTGALYF
TRBJ1-4,NA,14,TRBV27,NA,TGTGCCAGCAGTTTATTACAGGGAGGCGAAAAACTGTTTTTT,CASSLLQGGEKLFF
TRBJ2-7,NA,12,TRBV6-1,NA,TGTGCCAGCAGTTGGCCGACGTACGAGCAGTACTTC,CASSWPTYEQYF
TRBJ2-3,NA,18,TRBV9,NA,TGTGCCAGCAGCGTAGAGGGAGGACTACGGACTAGCACAGATACGCAGTATTTT,CASSVEGGLRTSTDTQYF
TRBJ2-7,NA,14,TRBV29-1,NA,TGCAGCGTTGCGGGGCAGTCTCAGTCCTACGAGCAGTACTTC,CSVAGQSQSYEQYF
TRBJ2-3,NA,15,TRBV6-5,NA,TGTGCCAGCAGCCCTAGGGTCCTAGCAGGGGATACGCAGTATTTT,CASSPRVLAGDTQYF
TRBJ2-3,TRBD2,19,TRBV19,once,TGTGCCAGTAGTATCGGGCGACTAGCGGGAGCAAGGGCCACAGATACGCAGTATTTT,CASSIGRLAGARATDTQYF
TRBJ2-7,NA,14,TRBV29-1,NA,TGCAGCGTTGGGAGGGAGATGCCCTTCGGCGAGCAGTACTTC,CSVGREMPFGEQYF
TRBJ1-1,NA,11,TRBV6-5,NA,TGTGCCAGCATCACGAACACTGAAGCTTTCTTT,CASITNTEAFF
TRBJ2-3,TRBD2,17,TRBV7-9,NA,TGTGCCAGCAGCCAATATCGGACTAGCGGGGGGCCCAATACGCAGTATTTT,CASSQYRTSGGPNTQYF
TRBJ1-2,NA,13,TRBV2,NA,TGTGCCAGCACCCCCCAGGGGAGCTATGGCTACACCTTC,CASTPQGSYGYTF
TRBJ2-5,TRBD1,13,TRBV6-1,NA,TGTGCCAGCAGGACAGGGGGCGGAGAGACCCAGTACTTC,CASRTGGGETQYF
TRBJ1-1,NA,16,TRBV29-1,NA,TGCAGCGCAGCCTTTCCCCACCAAGCTCAGACAGGTGAAGCTTTCTTT,CSAAFPHQAQTGEAFF
TRBJ2-7,TRBD1,14,TRBV23-1,NA,TGCGCCACCGAGACGACAGGGAGCTCCTACGAGCAGTACTTC,CATETTGSSYEQYF
TRBJ2-1,NA,12,TRBV5-1,NA,TGCGCCAGCAGCGTAGATAGGGATGAGCAGTTCTTC,CASSVDRDEQFF
TRBJ2-7,NA,11,TRBV6-4,NA,TGTGCCAGCAGTGACGGGAACGAGCAGTACTTC,CASSDGNEQYF
TRBJ2-5,NA,14,TRBV9,NA,TGTGCCAGCAGCACTACTAGCTTCCAAGAGACCCAGTACTTC,CASSTTSFQETQYF
TRBJ1-4,NA,16,TRBV4-3,NA,TGCGCCAGCAGCCAAGATGAGAAGGGGCTAAATGAAAAACTGTTTTTT,CASSQDEKGLNEKLFF
TRBJ2-1,NA,14,TRBV11-2,NA,TGTGCCAGCAGCTTAGATCATAGGGACAATGAGCAGTTCTTC,CASSLDHRDNEQFF
TRBJ2-1,TRBD2,14,TRBV19,few,TGTGCCAGTAGTAGCGGGAGGGGGGACAATGAGCAGTTCTTC,CASSSGRGDNEQFF
TRBJ2-7,TRBD2,13,TRBV6-5,NA,TGTGCCAGCCTAGCTAGCGGAACCTACGAGCAGTACTTC,CASLASGTYEQYF
TRBJ1-2,NA,11,TRBV19,NA,TGTGCCAGTAGTATTCCAGCGGGCTACACCTTC,CASSIPAGYTF
TRBJ2-6,NA,17,TRBV30,NA,TGTGCCTGGAGTGTACCCGGATTTCACTCTGGGGCCAACGTCCTGACTTTC,CAWSVPGFHSGANVLTF